The present T cell receptor (beta chain) was sequenced within a study of graft-versus-host responses after intestinal transplantation. This CDR3 has 12 amino acids. CDR1 and CDR2 (germline): SNHLY, FYNNEI. Trimming stripped 6 bases from V and 2 bases from J, with 6 bases between. The table came from immunoSEQ multiplex PCR; TCRdb's copy has only in-frame clones and leaves some out. This sample has some 9,800 clones, with around 94% found just once. Findings and limits, study-wide: Analysis identified GvH clones in recipient marrow, with some appearing first in ileum or blood. Allografts of one patient group, those with graft-donor T cell macrochimerism, had high graft-versus-host to host-versus-graft clonal ratios.

A word on this clone: No antigen is known for it.

The specimen was PBMCs, collected 8 days after intestinal transplant. This chain uses TRBV2 with TRBJ2-3; D perhaps matches TRBD1 (5 bases). The sequence came from a human patient who received an intestinal transplant, so some T cells may come from the graft donor. CDR3 loop: CASRDNTDTQYF. The DNA of the CDR3 is TGTGCCAGCAGGGACAACACAGATACGCAGTATTTT.